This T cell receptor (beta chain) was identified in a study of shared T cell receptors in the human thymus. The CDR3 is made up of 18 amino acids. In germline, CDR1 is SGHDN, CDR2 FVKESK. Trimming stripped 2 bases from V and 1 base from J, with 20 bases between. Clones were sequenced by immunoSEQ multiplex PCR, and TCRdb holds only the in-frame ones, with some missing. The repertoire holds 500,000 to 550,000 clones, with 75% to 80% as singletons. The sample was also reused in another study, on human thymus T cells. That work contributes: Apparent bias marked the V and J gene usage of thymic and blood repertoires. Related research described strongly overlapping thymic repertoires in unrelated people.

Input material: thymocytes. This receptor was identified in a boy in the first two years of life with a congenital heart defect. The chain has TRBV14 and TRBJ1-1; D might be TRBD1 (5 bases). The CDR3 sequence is CASSQYRGQGRRNTEAFF. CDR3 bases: TGTGCCAGCAGCCAATATCGTGGGCAGGGAAGGAGGAACACTGAAGCTTTCTTT.